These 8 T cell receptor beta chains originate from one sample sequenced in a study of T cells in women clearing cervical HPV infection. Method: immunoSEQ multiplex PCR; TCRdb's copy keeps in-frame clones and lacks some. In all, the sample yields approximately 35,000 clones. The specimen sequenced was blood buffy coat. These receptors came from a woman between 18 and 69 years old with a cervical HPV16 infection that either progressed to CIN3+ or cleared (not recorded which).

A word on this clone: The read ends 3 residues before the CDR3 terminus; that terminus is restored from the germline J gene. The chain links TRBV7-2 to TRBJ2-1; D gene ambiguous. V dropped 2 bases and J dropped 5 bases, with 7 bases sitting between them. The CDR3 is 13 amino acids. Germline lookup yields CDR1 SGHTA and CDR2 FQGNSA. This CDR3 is CASSLRAHNEQFF. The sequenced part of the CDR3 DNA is TGTGCCAGCAGCTTAAGAGCACACAATGAG.

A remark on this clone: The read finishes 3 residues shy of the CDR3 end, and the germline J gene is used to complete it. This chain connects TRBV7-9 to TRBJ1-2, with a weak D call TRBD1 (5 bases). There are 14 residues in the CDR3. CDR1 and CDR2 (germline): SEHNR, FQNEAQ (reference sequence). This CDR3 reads CASSLAADSYDYTF. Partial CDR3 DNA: TGTGCCAGCAGCTTAGCGGCAGACAGCTACGAC.

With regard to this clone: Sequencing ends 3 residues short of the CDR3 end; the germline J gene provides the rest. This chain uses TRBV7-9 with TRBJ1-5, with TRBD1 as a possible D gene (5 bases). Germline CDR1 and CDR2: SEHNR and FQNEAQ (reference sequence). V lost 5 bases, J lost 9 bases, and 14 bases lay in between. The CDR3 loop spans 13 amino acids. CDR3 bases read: TGTGCCAGCAGCAGGGGAGAGAAGTGGCCC. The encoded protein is CASSRGEKWP. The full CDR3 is CASSRGEKWPQHF.

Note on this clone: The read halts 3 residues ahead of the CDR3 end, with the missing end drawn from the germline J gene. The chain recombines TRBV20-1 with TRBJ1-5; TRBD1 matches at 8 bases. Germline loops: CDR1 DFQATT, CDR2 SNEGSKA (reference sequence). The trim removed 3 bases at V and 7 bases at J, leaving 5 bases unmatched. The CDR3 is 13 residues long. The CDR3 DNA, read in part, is TGCAGTGCTAGTGGACAGGGCATCCAGCCC. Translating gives CSASGQGIQP. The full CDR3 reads CSASGQGIQPQHF.

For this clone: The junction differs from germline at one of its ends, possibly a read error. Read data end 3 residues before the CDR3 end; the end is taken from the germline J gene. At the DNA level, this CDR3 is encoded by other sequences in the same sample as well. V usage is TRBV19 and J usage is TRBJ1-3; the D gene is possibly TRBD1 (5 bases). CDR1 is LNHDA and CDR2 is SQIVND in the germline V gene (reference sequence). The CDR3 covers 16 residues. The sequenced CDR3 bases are TGTGCCAGTCTGTCCAGGAACACAGGCTCTGGAAACACT. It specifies CASLSRNTGSGNT. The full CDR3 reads CASLSRNTGSGNTIYF.

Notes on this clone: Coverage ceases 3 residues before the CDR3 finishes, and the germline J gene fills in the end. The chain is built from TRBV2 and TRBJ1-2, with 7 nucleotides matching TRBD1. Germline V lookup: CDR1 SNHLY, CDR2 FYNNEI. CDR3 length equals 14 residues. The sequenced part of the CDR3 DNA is TGTGCCAGCAGTGAATCGGGACAGTACTACGAC. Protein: CASSESGQYYD. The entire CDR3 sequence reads CASSESGQYYDYTF.

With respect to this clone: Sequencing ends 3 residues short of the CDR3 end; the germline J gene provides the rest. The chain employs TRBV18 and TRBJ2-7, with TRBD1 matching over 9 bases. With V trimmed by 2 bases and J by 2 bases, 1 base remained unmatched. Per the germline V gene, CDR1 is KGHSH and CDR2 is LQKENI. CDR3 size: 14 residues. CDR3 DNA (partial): TGTGCCAGCTCACCAAGACAGGGGGCCTACGAG. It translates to CASSPRQGAYE. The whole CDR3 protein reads CASSPRQGAYEQYF. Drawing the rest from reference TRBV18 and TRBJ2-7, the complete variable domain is NAGVMQNPRHLVRRRGQEARLRCSPMKGHSHVYWYRQLPEEGLKFMVYLQKENIIDESGMPKERFSAEFPKEGPSILRIQQVVRGDSAAYFCASSPRQGAYEQYFGPGTRLTVT.

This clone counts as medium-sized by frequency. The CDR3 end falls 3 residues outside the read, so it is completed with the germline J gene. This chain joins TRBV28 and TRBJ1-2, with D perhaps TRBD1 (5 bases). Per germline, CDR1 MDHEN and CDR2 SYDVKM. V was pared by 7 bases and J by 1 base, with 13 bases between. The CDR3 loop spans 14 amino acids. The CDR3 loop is CASTPLGDNYGYTF. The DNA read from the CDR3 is TGTGCCAGCACCCCATTAGGGGATAACTATGGC.